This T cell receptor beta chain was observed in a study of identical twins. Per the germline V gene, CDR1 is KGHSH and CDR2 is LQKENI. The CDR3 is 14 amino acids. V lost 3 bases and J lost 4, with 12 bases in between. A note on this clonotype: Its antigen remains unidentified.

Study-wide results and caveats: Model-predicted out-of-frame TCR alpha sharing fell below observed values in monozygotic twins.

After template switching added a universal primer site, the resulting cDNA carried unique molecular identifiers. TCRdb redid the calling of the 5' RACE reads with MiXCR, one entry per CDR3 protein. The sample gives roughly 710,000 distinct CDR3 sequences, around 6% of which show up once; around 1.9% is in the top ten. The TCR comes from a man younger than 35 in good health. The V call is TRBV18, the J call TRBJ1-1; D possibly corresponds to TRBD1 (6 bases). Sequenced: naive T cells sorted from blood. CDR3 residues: CASSPARGRTEAFF. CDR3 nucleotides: TGTGCCAGCTCACCGGCCAGGGGACGCACTGAAGCTTTCTTT.